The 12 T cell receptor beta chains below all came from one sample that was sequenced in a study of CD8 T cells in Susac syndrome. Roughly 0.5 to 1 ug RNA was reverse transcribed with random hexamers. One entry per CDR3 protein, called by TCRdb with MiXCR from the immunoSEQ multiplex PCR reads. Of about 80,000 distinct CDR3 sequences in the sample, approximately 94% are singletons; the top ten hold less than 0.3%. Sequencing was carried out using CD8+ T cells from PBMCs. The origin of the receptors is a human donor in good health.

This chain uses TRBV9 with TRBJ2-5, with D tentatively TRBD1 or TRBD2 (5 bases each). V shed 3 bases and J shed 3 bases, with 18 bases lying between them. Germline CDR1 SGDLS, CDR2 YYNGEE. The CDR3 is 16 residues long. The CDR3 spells CASSAIPEGPKETQYF. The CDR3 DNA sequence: TGTGCCAGCAGCGCCATCCCTGAGGGGCCCAAAGAGACCCAGTACTTC.

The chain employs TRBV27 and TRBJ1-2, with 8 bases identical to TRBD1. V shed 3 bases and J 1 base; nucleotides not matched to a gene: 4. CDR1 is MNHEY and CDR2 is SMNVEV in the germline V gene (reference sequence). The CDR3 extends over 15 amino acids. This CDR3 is CASSFVRGLNYGYTF. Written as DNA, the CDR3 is TGTGCCAGCAGTTTCGTCAGGGGGCTTAACTATGGCTACACCTTC.

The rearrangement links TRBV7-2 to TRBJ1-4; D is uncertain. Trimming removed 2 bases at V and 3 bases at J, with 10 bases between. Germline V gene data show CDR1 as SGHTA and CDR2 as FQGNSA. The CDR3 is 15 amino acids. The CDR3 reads CASSLIRQANEKLFF. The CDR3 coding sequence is TGTGCCAGCAGCTTAATCAGGCAGGCTAATGAAAAACTGTTTTTT.

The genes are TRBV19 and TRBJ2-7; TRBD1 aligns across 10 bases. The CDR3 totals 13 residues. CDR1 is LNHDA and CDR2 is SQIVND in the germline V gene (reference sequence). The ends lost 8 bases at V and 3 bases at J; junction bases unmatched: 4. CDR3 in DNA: TGTGCCAGTCGACAGGGGGCTAGCTACGAGCAGTACTTC. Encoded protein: CASRQGASYEQYF.

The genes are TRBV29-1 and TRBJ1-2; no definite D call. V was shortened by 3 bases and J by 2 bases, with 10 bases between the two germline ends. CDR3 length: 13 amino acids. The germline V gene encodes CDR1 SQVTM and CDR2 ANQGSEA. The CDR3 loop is CSVEGTLNYGYTF. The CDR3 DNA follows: TGCAGCGTTGAGGGCACACTAAACTATGGCTACACCTTC.

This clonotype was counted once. As DNA, the CDR3 is TGCGCCAGCAGCCAAGATGGTCGGGATGGGGTCACAGATACGCAGTATTTT. This encodes CASSQDGRDGVTDTQYF. V is TRBV4-3 and J is TRBJ2-3; D possibly corresponds to TRBD2 (5 bases). The CDR3 sequence is 17 residues long. The germline gives CDR1 LGHNA, CDR2 YSLEER. V was clipped by 0 bases and J by 2 bases, with 15 bases between them.

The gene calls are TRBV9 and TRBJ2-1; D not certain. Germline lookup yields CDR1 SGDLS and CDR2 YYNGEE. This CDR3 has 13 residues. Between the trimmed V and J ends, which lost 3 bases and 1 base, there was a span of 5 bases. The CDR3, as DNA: TGTGCCAGCAGCGATGGATCCTACAATGAGCAGTTCTTC. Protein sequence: CASSDGSYNEQFF.

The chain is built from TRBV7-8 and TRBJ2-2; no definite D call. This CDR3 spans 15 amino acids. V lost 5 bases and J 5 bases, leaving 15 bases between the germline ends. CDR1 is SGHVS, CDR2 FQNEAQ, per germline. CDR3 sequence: CASSELPTTTGELFF. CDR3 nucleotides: TGTGCCAGCAGCGAACTACCCACCACAACCGGGGAGCTGTTTTTT.

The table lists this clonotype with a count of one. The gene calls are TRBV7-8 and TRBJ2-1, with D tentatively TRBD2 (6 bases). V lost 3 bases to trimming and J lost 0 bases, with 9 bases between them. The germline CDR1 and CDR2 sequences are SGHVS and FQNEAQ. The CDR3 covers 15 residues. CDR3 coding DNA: TGTGCCAGCAGCTTGGGCGGGAACTCCTACAATGAGCAGTTCTTC. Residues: CASSLGGNSYNEQFF. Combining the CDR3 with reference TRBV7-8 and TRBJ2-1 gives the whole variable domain GAGVSQSPRYKVAKRGQDVALRCDPISGHVSLFWYQQALGQGPEFLTYFQNEAQLDKSGLPSDRFFAERPEGSVSTLKIQRTQQEDSAVYLCASSLGGNSYNEQFFGPGTRLTVL.

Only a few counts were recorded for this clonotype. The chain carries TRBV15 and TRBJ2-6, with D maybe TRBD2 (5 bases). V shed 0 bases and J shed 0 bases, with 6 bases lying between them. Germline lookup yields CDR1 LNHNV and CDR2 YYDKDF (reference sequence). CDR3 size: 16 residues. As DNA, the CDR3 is TGTGCCACCAGCAGAGATCGGGGCTCTGGGGCCAACGTCCTGACTTTC. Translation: CATSRDRGSGANVLTF.

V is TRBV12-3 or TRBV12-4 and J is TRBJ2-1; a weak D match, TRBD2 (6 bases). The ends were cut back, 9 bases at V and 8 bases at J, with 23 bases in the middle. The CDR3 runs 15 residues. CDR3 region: CASLGLREKGYEQFF. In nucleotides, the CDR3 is TGTGCCAGTCTCGGGTTACGGGAGAAAGGGTATGAGCAGTTCTTC.

CDR3 sequence: CASSGGGRIYGYTF. The CDR3 coding sequence is TGTGCCAGCAGCGGAGGGGGGAGAATTTATGGCTACACCTTC. V is TRBV9 and J is TRBJ1-2; D is possibly TRBD1 (6 bases). CDR3 length equals 14 residues. The germline V gene has CDR1 SGDLS and CDR2 YYNGEE. Between the trimmed V and J ends, which lost 3 bases and 5 bases, there was a span of 14 bases.